This T cell receptor (beta chain) came from a study of OX40 agonist ivuxolimab in advanced cancers. The germline CDR1 and CDR2 sequences are SGHRS and YFSETQ. With V trimmed by 3 bases and J by 6 bases, 5 bases remained unmatched. The CDR3 spans 14 residues. Some clones are missing from TCRdb's copy, which holds only in-frame ones; the method was immunoSEQ multiplex PCR. The table includes tens of thousands of clones, 70% to 90% detected once. The receptor was isolated from an adult with an advanced solid tumor such as melanoma, head and neck, liver or kidney cancer. The source material was CD4+ or CD8+ T cells sorted from blood, sampled in a trial of the OX40 agonist ivuxolimab. The rearrangement links TRBV5-1 to TRBJ1-4, with 7 bases lining up with TRBD1. The CDR3 DNA follows: TGCGCCAGCAGCTCCGCCGGGACAGATGAAAAACTGTTTTTT. Translated: CASSSAGTDEKLFF.